The 15 T cell receptor beta chains below all came from one sample that was sequenced in a study of long-term antiretroviral therapy in people with HIV. Version v3.0 of the immunoSEQ assay was performed at survey level. Assay used: immunoSEQ multiplex PCR; TCRdb lists only in-frame clones, some missing. This table has tens of thousands of clones, around 80% appearing once. This material consisted of unsorted PBMCs, taken 1.2 years after starting antiretroviral therapy. Every receptor here comes from a middle-aged woman with HIV.

Only one count was recorded for this clone. The V call is TRBV4-1, the J call TRBJ2-6; D is unclear. The ends were cut back, 1 base at V and 0 bases at J, with 7 bases in the middle. CDR1 and CDR2 (germline): MGHRA, YSYEKL. The length of the CDR3 is 16 residues. The CDR3 DNA reads as TGCGCCAGCAGCCAAGCAACCACCTCTGGGGCCAACGTCCTGACTTTC. As protein: CASSQATTSGANVLTF.

The chain carries TRBV7-6 and TRBJ2-5; 7 bases are a match to TRBD1. The V and J ends lost 3 bases and 2 bases, in that order; junction bases with no gene match: 6. This CDR3 region has 15 residues. Per the germline V gene, CDR1 is SGHVS and CDR2 is FNYEAQ. For the CDR3, the DNA is TGTGCCAGCAGCTTCTGGGACAGTCGACAAGAGACCCAGTACTTC. Protein: CASSFWDSRQETQYF.

V is TRBV5-5 and J is TRBJ1-2; no clear D gene. The CDR3 has 15 amino acids. Looked up from germline, CDR1 is SGHKS and CDR2 is YYEKEE (reference sequence). V was pared by 0 bases and J by 4 bases, with 13 bases between. This CDR3 reads CASSLEAGIGYGYTF. The CDR3 DNA reads as TGTGCCAGCAGCTTGGAGGCAGGAATAGGCTATGGCTACACCTTC.

Only one count was recorded for this clone. The V gene is TRBV5-4, the J gene TRBJ2-5; D call uncertain. Between the trimmed V and J ends, which lost 0 bases and 1 base, there was a span of 7 bases. The CDR3 totals 14 residues. Germline-derived CDR1 and CDR2 are SGHNT and YYREEE (reference sequence). CDR3 residues: CASSLGLVQETQYF. CDR3 bases: TGTGCCAGCAGCTTGGGCCTTGTCCAAGAGACCCAGTACTTC.

The rearrangement joins TRBV11-2 to TRBJ1-1; D unclear. The CDR3 is made up of 12 amino acids. Trimming shortened V by 4 bases and J by 1 base, and 4 bases separated the two germline ends. The germline V gene encodes CDR1 SGHAT and CDR2 FQNNGV. The CDR3 DNA follows: TGTGCCAGCAGCTCGTGGAACACTGAAGCTTTCTTT. This sequence encodes CASSSWNTEAFF. The variable domain in full, with the rest retrieved from reference TRBV11-2 and TRBJ1-1, is EAGVAQSPRYKIIEKRQSVAFWCNPISGHATLYWYQQILGQGPKLLIQFQNNGVVDDSQLPKDRFSAERLKGVDSTLKIQPAKLEDSAVYLCASSSWNTEAFFGQGTRLTVV.

This rearrangement joins TRBV7-8 to TRBJ2-1, with D possibly being TRBD2 (5 bases). With 1 base removed from V and 8 bases from J, the gap between germline ends came to 9 bases. This CDR3 is 13 amino acids long. The V gene's germline CDR1 is SGHVS and CDR2 FQNEAQ. CDR3 sequence reads: CASSLGGIYEQFF. The CDR3 DNA follows: TGTGCCAGCAGCTTAGGAGGGATCTATGAGCAGTTCTTC. The whole variable domain, filled in from reference TRBV7-8 and TRBJ2-1, reads GAGVSQSPRYKVAKRGQDVALRCDPISGHVSLFWYQQALGQGPEFLTYFQNEAQLDKSGLPSDRFFAERPEGSVSTLKIQRTQQEDSAVYLCASSLGGIYEQFFGPGTRLTVL.

This chain joins TRBV6-5 and TRBJ1-2; D gene unclear. The CDR3 consists of 14 residues. Germline V lookup: CDR1 MNHEY, CDR2 SVGAGI. V lost 2 bases and J 0 bases, leaving 7 bases between the germline ends. CDR3: CASSYGVANYGYTF. CDR3 nucleotides: TGTGCCAGCAGTTACGGGGTAGCTAACTATGGCTACACCTTC.

DNA of the CDR3: TGTGCCAGCTCACCTCCTTCGGAGGGGTGGTATGGCTACACCTTC. It codes for CASSPPSEGWYGYTF. V and J are TRBV18 and TRBJ1-2, with a tentative D call TRBD1 (5 bases). Trimming shortened V by 3 bases and J by 5 bases, and 16 bases separated the two germline ends. This CDR3 has 15 residues. Germline CDR1 and CDR2: KGHSH and LQKENI.

About this clone: A junction end diverges from the germline sequence, so it may reflect a read error. This chain connects TRBV4-1 to TRBJ1-2; TRBD1 is a possible D gene (6 bases). Germline-derived CDR1 and CDR2 are MGHRA and YSYEKL. CDR3 size: 12 residues. CDR3 bases: TGCGCCAGCAGCCAAGATACGGGGGACACCTTCTTC. Residues: CASSQDTGDTFF.

This clone was detected once. The chain joins TRBV2 to TRBJ2-2, with D tentatively TRBD2 (5 bases). The length of the CDR3 is 17 residues. Germline V CDR1 and CDR2: SNHLY, FYNNEI. Trimming removed 10 bases at V and 2 bases at J, with 23 bases between. In DNA form, the CDR3 reads TGTGCCATCTATCGGTGGCACTCGGGGTCAAACACCGGGGAGCTGTTTTTT. This codes for CAIYRWHSGSNTGELFF.

The chain carries TRBV28 and TRBJ2-1; no clear D. CDR1 and CDR2 from the germline V gene are MDHEN and SYDVKM. V lost 2 bases to trimming and J lost 5 bases, with 4 bases between them. This CDR3 comprises 12 residues. The CDR3 protein is CASSLPNNEQFF. DNA for the CDR3: TGTGCCAGCAGTTTACCCAACAATGAGCAGTTCTTC. Full variable domain (missing parts from reference TRBV28 and TRBJ2-1): DVKVTQSSRYLVKRTGEKVFLECVQDMDHENMFWYRQDPGLGLRLIYFSYDVKMKEKGDIPEGYSVSREKKERFSLILESASTNQTSMYLCASSLPNNEQFFGPGTRLTVL.

The J gene is TRBJ2-7, the V gene TRBV12-5; weak D call: TRBD2 (5 bases). CDR1 is LGHNT and CDR2 is FRNRAP in the germline V gene. The germline V and J ends were trimmed by 8 bases and 2 bases, with 7 bases remaining between them. This CDR3 is 11 amino acids long. CDR3 coding DNA: TGTGCTAGTTTGGGAGCCTACGAGCAGTACTTC. Amino acids: CASLGAYEQYF.

The rearrangement joins TRBV10-3 to TRBJ2-1; no clear D. Germline V CDR1 and CDR2: ENHRY, SYGVKD. Trimming cost V 0 bases and J 2 bases, with 2 bases left between them. The CDR3 contains 13 residues. The CDR3 spells CAISESAYNEQFF. In DNA, the CDR3 is TGTGCCATCAGTGAGTCCGCCTACAATGAGCAGTTCTTC.

This chain joins TRBV5-1 and TRBJ2-3; weak D call: TRBD2 (6 bases). CDR1 is SGHRS, CDR2 YFSETQ, per germline. The CDR3 is made up of 17 amino acids. Trimming removed 4 bases at V and 3 bases at J, with 21 bases between. CDR3 coding DNA: TGCGCCAGCAGCCCTAGTCCCGGGACGGGGGTGACAGATACGCAGTATTTT. This codes for CASSPSPGTGVTDTQYF.

V usage is TRBV6-1 and J usage is TRBJ2-5; 8 bases map to TRBD2. After removal of 3 bases from V and 2 bases from J, the junction contained 17 bases not matched to a gene. This CDR3 contains 19 residues. In germline, CDR1 is MNHNS, CDR2 SASEGT. The CDR3 coding sequence is TGTGCCAGCAGTGACCCACTAGCGGAGAAGGGGGGGAAGCAAGAGACCCAGTACTTC. It yields the protein CASSDPLAEKGGKQETQYF.